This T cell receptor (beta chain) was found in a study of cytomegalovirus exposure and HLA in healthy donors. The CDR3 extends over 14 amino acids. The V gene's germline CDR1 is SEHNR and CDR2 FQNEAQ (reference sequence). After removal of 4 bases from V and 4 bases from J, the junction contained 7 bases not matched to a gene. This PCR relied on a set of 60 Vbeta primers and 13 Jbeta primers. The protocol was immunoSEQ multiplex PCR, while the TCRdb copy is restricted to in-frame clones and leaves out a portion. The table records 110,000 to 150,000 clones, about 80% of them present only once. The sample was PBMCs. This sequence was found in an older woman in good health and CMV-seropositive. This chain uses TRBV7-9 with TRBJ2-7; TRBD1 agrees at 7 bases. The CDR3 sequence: CASSSRDREYEQYF. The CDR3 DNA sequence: TGTGCCAGCAGCTCCCGCGACAGGGAATACGAGCAGTACTTC.